The entry that follows covers one T cell receptor (beta chain) sequence. The germline V gene has CDR1 MNHEY and CDR2 SVGAGI. Trimming removed 0 bases from V and 4 bases from J, with 7 bases in between. This CDR3 has 14 residues. This sample was taken from a study of blood T cell repertoires in COVID-19. Study information: Specimens from acute and convalescent COVID-19 originated in the United States, Italy and Spain. Nucleic acid was either cDNA or gDNA, and it came from T cells, B-cell-depleted T cells, or PBMCs.

Clones were read by immunoSEQ multiplex PCR, and TCRdb kept only the in-frame ones, dropping some. The profile covers about 45,000 clones, with less than 90% appearing a single time and roughly 10% taken by the ten largest. V gene TRBV6-5 combines with J gene TRBJ1-3; unclear D gene. The source material was peripheral blood. This clonotype originated in a human donor in a cohort sampled during active COVID-19. The CDR3 bases are TGTGCCAGCAGTTACTCGTCAGGAGGAAACACCATATATTTT. It translates to CASSYSSGGNTIYF.